Presented here are 23 T cell receptor beta chains from one specimen sequenced in a study of T cell repertoires in cytomegalovirus infection. TCRdb re-called the reads through MiXCR, storing one row per CDR3 protein. The sample carries 97,000 or so distinct CDR3 sequences, more than 15% recorded once. What was sequenced was PBMCs. All receptors come from a human donor in good health (CMV status not recorded). Some clones in this sample may be carry-over from other donors' samples.

The chain recombines TRBV18 with TRBJ2-5; D is undetermined. The germline V and J ends were trimmed by 0 bases and 0 bases, with 17 bases remaining between them. The CDR3 consists of 18 residues. Looked up from germline, CDR1 is KGHSH and CDR2 is LQKENI. The chain's CDR3 is CASSPPITAQPYQETQYF. CDR3 DNA: TGTGCCAGCTCACCACCAATAACAGCACAACCGTACCAAGAGACCCAGTACTTC.

The gene calls are TRBV20-1 and TRBJ1-5, with D possibly TRBD1 on 6 matching bases. Germline V gene lookup returns CDR1 DFQATT and CDR2 SNEGSKA (reference sequence). CDR3 size: 14 residues. Trimming left V 7 bases short and J 5 bases short, with 18 bases between. The CDR3 is CSVLPTGRHQPQHF. The CDR3 DNA follows: TGCAGTGTTCTCCCGACAGGCCGCCATCAGCCCCAGCATTTT.

This clonotype was observed many times. The chain combines TRBV6-1 with TRBJ2-3, with D possibly being TRBD2 (6 bases). The CDR3 contains 16 residues. The germline V gene has CDR1 MNHNS and CDR2 SASEGT. The germline V and J ends were trimmed by 2 bases and 2 bases, with 14 bases remaining between them. The CDR3 spells CASSENSAGPTDTQYF. In DNA, the CDR3 is TGTGCCAGCAGTGAAAATTCTGCGGGGCCCACAGATACGCAGTATTTT.

The CDR3 DNA reads as TGTGCCTCACAGCTTGGACAGAACAATGAGCAGTTCTTC. Translating gives CASQLGQNNEQFF. The chain joins TRBV6-2 or TRBV6-3 to TRBJ2-1, with D possibly being TRBD1 (6 bases). Germline assignment: CDR1 MNHEY and CDR2 SVGEGT. This CDR3 spans 13 amino acids. The V end lost 11 bases, the J end lost 5 bases, and 16 bases lay between the germline ends.

The rearrangement uses TRBV15 and TRBJ1-5; D not certain. This CDR3 is 11 amino acids long. V shed 9 bases and J shed 2 bases, with 5 bases lying between them. Germline CDR1 is LNHNV and CDR2 is YYDKDF (reference sequence). The CDR3 here is CATGRNQPQHF. DNA of the CDR3: TGTGCCACGGGTCGCAATCAGCCCCAGCATTTT.

The gene calls are TRBV7-3 and TRBJ2-1; D perhaps matches TRBD2 (5 bases). CDR3 length: 15 residues. The germline V gene has CDR1 SGHTA and CDR2 FQGTGA. V was clipped by 1 base and J by 3 bases, with 10 bases between them. As DNA, the CDR3 is TGTGCCAGCAGCTTAAATTTCGGGAACTACAATGAGCAGTTCTTC. Translation gives CASSLNFGNYNEQFF.

This clonotype has a count of ten or more. This sequence joins TRBV20-1 and TRBJ1-1; tentative D call: TRBD1 (6 bases). The ends were cut back, 1 base at V and 1 base at J, with 13 bases in the middle. This CDR3 has 15 residues. Germline CDR1 DFQATT, CDR2 SNEGSKA (reference sequence). CDR3 sequence (DNA): TGCAGTGCTAGAGGTCCCGGACAGACGAACACTGAAGCTTTCTTT. This codes for CSARGPGQTNTEAFF.

There are a few counts of this clonotype. V is TRBV5-6 and J is TRBJ1-1, with a weak D call TRBD1 (5 bases). CDR1 is SGHDT, CDR2 YYEEEE, per germline. Trimming shortened V by 5 bases and J by 3 bases, and 14 bases separated the two germline ends. The CDR3 runs to 14 residues. CDR3 DNA sequence: TGTGCCAGCAGTAAGGACACATATTACACTGAAGCTTTCTTT. Its protein is CASSKDTYYTEAFF.

The sample holds many counts of this clonotype. V usage is TRBV12-3 or TRBV12-4 and J usage is TRBJ2-2; no clear D. V gave up 6 bases and J gave up 1 base, with 9 bases separating them. The CDR3 sequence is 14 residues long. The CDR3 DNA reads TGTGCCAGCAGCGCGATTGAGAACACCGGGGAGCTGTTTTTT. This codes for CASSAIENTGELFF.

This clonotype was seen a few times. The V call is TRBV2, the J call TRBJ1-5; a weak D match, TRBD1 (5 bases). Trimming took 6 bases from V and 2 from J, leaving 14 bases between them. The CDR3 has 15 residues. Germline V gene data show CDR1 as SNHLY and CDR2 as FYNNEI. The CDR3 is CASRLATVGNQPQHF. In DNA, the CDR3 is TGTGCCAGCAGACTCGCGACAGTAGGCAATCAGCCCCAGCATTTT. The full variable domain, with the rest looked up from reference TRBV2 and TRBJ1-5, is EPEVTQTPSHQVTQMGQEVILRCVPISNHLYFYWYRQILGQKVEFLVSFYNNEISEKSEIFDDQFSVERPDGSNFTLKIRSTKLEDSAMYFCASRLATVGNQPQHFGDGTRLSIL.

Worth noting for this clonotype: A read error may be the cause here, since a much bigger clone is one base away. CDR3: CASSIRTEWSGGYTF. The CDR3 DNA follows: TGTGCCAGTAGTATCCGGACTGAATGGTCTGGGGGCTACACCTTC. This chain joins TRBV19 and TRBJ1-2, with D uncertain. This CDR3 is built from 15 residues. CDR1 is LNHDA, CDR2 SQIVND, per germline (reference sequence). Trimming removed 3 bases from V and 8 bases from J, with 19 bases in between.

The rearrangement uses TRBV7-2 and TRBJ2-5, with 9 bases aligning to TRBD2. V lost 1 base, J lost 4 bases, and 7 bases stayed unmatched. CDR1 SGHTA and CDR2 FQGNSA come from the germline V gene. CDR3 length equals 16 residues. The CDR3 DNA is TGTGCCAGCAGCTTAGAAGGGCGGGGGGGGGGAGAGACCCAGTACTTC. Translated, it gives CASSLEGRGGGETQYF.

This rearrangement joins TRBV10-3 to TRBJ1-3; unclear D gene. Germline V lookup: CDR1 ENHRY, CDR2 SYGVKD. The V end was cut by 4 bases, the J end by 4 bases, with 11 bases between. The CDR3 is made up of 14 amino acids. The CDR3: CAISGPGEGNTIYF. In nucleotides, the CDR3 is TGTGCCATCAGTGGTCCCGGGGAAGGAAACACCATATATTTT.

The sample holds a few counts of this clonotype. CDR3: CASTFDEQGNTEAFF. CDR3 nucleotides: TGTGCCAGCACCTTTGATGAACAGGGGAACACTGAAGCTTTCTTT. The chain carries TRBV6-6 and TRBJ1-1; D is possibly TRBD1 (6 bases). The V gene lost 7 bases and the J gene lost 1 base, with 16 bases spanning the gap. Germline V gene sequence: CDR1 MNHNY, CDR2 SVGAGI (reference sequence). The CDR3 has 15 amino acids.

This clonotype was picked up a small number of times. V and J are TRBV19 and TRBJ1-6; 7 bases map to TRBD1. The CDR3 consists of 14 residues. Germline V gene data show CDR1 as LNHDA and CDR2 as SQIVND (reference sequence). Trimming at V came to 7 bases and at J to 7 bases, leaving 7 bases not matched to a gene. CDR3 in amino acids: CASNTGQLNSPLHF. The CDR3 nucleotides read TGTGCCAGTAATACGGGACAGTTGAATTCACCCCTCCACTTT.

This chain uses TRBV20-1 with TRBJ1-1; no reliable D call. Germline-derived CDR1 and CDR2 are DFQATT and SNEGSKA (reference sequence). This CDR3 has 13 amino acids. The CDR3 DNA reads TGCAGCCCCATCACTTACTCGAACACTGAAGCTTTCTTT. As protein: CSPITYSNTEAFF.

The rearrangement joins TRBV12-3 or TRBV12-4 to TRBJ1-1; tentatively, D is TRBD1 (5 bases). Between the trimmed V and J ends, which lost 8 bases and 13 bases, there was a span of 20 bases. The CDR3 is made up of 12 amino acids. Written as DNA, the CDR3 is TGTGCCAGCGGACTGAATTTATCGCAGGGTTTCTTT. Residues: CASGLNLSQGFF.

About this clonotype: Just one base apart from a much larger clone, this may be a read error. V and J are TRBV5-4 and TRBJ1-4, with D tentatively TRBD1 (6 bases). The CDR3 contains 14 residues. Germline-derived CDR1 and CDR2 are SGHNT and YYREEE (reference sequence). V lost 2 bases and J 8 bases, leaving 13 bases between the germline ends. The CDR3 is CASSFQGIEEKLFF. In DNA form, the CDR3 reads TGTGCCAGCAGCTTCCAGGGGATTGAAGAAAAACTGTTTTTT.

The chain couples TRBV4-3 to TRBJ2-1; D gene unclear. The CDR3 runs to 15 residues. Germline assignment: CDR1 LGHNA and CDR2 YSLEER. Trimming removed 2 bases at V and 0 bases at J, with 8 bases between. CDR3: CASSQSISSYNEQFF. The CDR3 bases are TGCGCCAGCAGCCAATCGATTAGCTCCTACAATGAGCAGTTCTTC.

This chain uses TRBV20-1 with TRBJ2-4; a possible D gene is TRBD2 (6 bases). Deletions cut 5 bases from V and 1 base from J, with 12 bases between. CDR3 length: 14 amino acids. The V gene's germline CDR1 is DFQATT and CDR2 SNEGSKA (reference sequence). The CDR3 loop is CSAGGSQAKNIQYF. CDR3 nucleotide sequence: TGCAGTGCTGGAGGGAGTCAGGCCAAAAACATTCAGTACTTC.

This clonotype was recorded at least ten times. This chain connects TRBV7-2 to TRBJ2-1, with D perhaps assigned TRBD1 or TRBD2 (5 bases each). Germline values: CDR1 SGHTA, CDR2 FQGNSA. The CDR3 runs 15 residues. V was shortened by 3 bases and J by 6 bases, with 15 bases between the two germline ends. CDR3 protein: CASSLGPRAPNEQFF. For the CDR3, the DNA is TGTGCCAGCAGCTTGGGACCTCGGGCCCCCAATGAGCAGTTCTTC.

This clonotype was counted at least ten times. This chain connects TRBV7-2 to TRBJ2-5; no firm D call. V lost 5 bases and J 5 bases, leaving 15 bases between the germline ends. The length of the CDR3 is 14 residues. Germline CDR1 and CDR2: SGHTA and FQGNSA. CDR3 in DNA: TGTGCCAGCAGCCCCCCGGCCACCCGGGAGACCCAGTACTTC. It codes for CASSPPATRETQYF.

This clonotype was detected ten times or more. The V gene is TRBV7-2, the J gene TRBJ2-3; possible D gene TRBD2, 5 bases. CDR3 size: 14 residues. The germline V gene has CDR1 SGHTA and CDR2 FQGNSA. The ends were cut back, 5 bases at V and 5 bases at J, with 14 bases in the middle. Here the CDR3 DNA reads TGTGCCAGCAGCCTGAGGAGGAGAAGAGATACGCAGTATTTT. This translates into CASSLRRRRDTQYF.